These T cell receptor beta chains were read from a single sample in a study of T cells in Graves' hyperthyroidism and ophthalmopathy. Using its own MiXCR run on the multiplex PCR reads, TCRdb lists one record per CDR3 protein. The repertoire holds approximately 600,000 distinct CDR3 sequences, 14% seen once, with about 6.6% in the top ten. The sequencing input was blood. The source of these receptors is a woman under 30 with Graves' ophthalmopathy. The CDR3 runs from the conserved cysteine through the conserved F or W. The order of the fields is J gene, D gene, V gene, clone size, CDR3 DNA, CDR3 protein. The D gene is left open where the match is weak. A clone size is listed for some rows: how often the clone was seen (once, few, many), or a class if it is expanded.

TRBJ2-3	NA	TRBV29-1	many	TGCAGCGTTGTTCGGAGCACAGATACGCAGTATTTT	CSVVRSTDTQYF
TRBJ2-7	TRBD2	TRBV7-2	many	TGTGCCAGCAGCTTTGGACTAGCTTCCTACGAGCAGTACTTC	CASSFGLASYEQYF
TRBJ2-5	TRBD2	TRBV2	many	TGTGCCAGCCACGCGACTAGCGGGTTCCAAGAGACCCAGTACTTC	CASHATSGFQETQYF
TRBJ2-3	TRBD2	TRBV28	few	TGTACCAGCAGTTTGGGGACTAGCGGGAGGGAAGATACGCAGTATTTT	CTSSLGTSGREDTQYF
TRBJ1-5	NA	TRBV2	once	TGTGCCAGCAGAGGCCAGGGGAGTAGCAATCAGCCCCAGCATTTT	CASRGQGSSNQPQHF
TRBJ1-5	NA	TRBV29-1	few	TGCAGCGTTGACGCGGACGGCACTAATCAGCCCCAGCATTTT	CSVDADGTNQPQHF
TRBJ2-1	TRBD2	TRBV28	once	TGTGCCAGCAGTTCCCCAGGGCGGGGGACCTACAATGAGCAGTTCTTC	CASSSPGRGTYNEQFF
TRBJ2-5	NA	TRBV5-8	many	TGTGCCAGCAGCCCGGCCCAATGGGGTTTGAAGACCCAGTACTTC	CASSPAQWGLKTQYF
TRBJ2-2	TRBD2	TRBV6-9	NA	TGTGCCAGCAGTTGGGGACTAGCGGGTCCCACCACCGGGGAGCTGTTTTTT	CASSWGLAGPTTGELFF
TRBJ2-3	TRBD2	TRBV19	NA	TGTGCCAGTAGCGAAATCGGACTAGCGGGAGAGGGGGGGCACACAGATACGCAGTATTTT	CASSEIGLAGEGGHTDTQYF
TRBJ1-1	NA	TRBV19	NA	TGTGCCAGTATAGTTACTTATCCGAACACTGAAGCTTTCTTT	CASIVTYPNTEAFF
TRBJ1-1	NA	TRBV28	many	TGTGCCAGCAGTTTAGGGTACACTGAAGCTTTCTTT	CASSLGYTEAFF
TRBJ1-1	NA	TRBV11-2	many	TGTGCCAGCAGCTTAGGAGGAGGGCAGTCTGAAGCTTTCTTT	CASSLGGGQSEAFF
TRBJ2-1	TRBD1	TRBV6-1	many	TGTGCCAGCAGTTCCCCAACGCCGGGACAGGGAACCGCGGGAGAGCAGTTCTTC	CASSSPTPGQGTAGEQFF
TRBJ2-1	TRBD1	TRBV5-1	NA	TGCGCCAGCAGCTTGTGGGTGACAGGGGTAGCGGATGAGCAGTTCTTC	CASSLWVTGVADEQFF
TRBJ2-4	TRBD1	TRBV10-3	few	TGTGCCATCAGTGGTACAGGGGGCAAAAACATTCAGTACTTC	CAISGTGGKNIQYF
TRBJ1-1	TRBD1	TRBV7-9	many	TGTGCCAGCAGCCGCGGGACAGGGGACACTGAAGCTTTCTTT	CASSRGTGDTEAFF